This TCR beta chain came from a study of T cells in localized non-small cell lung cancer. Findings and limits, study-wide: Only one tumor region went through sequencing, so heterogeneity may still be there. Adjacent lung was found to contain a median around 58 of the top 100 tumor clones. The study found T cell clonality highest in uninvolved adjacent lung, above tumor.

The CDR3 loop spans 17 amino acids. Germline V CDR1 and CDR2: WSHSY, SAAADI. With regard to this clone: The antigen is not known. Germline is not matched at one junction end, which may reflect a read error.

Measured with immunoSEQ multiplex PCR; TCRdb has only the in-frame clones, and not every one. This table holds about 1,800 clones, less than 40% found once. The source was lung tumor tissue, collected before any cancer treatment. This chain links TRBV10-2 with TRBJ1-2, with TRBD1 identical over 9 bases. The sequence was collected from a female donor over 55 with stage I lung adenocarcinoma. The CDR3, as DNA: TGCGCCAGCAGGGAGTCCTTGAACAGGGGGCCTAACTATGGCTACACCTTC. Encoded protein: CASRESLNRGPNYGYTF.